This TCR beta chain came from a study of naive and memory T cell subsets. Study conclusions and caveats: Findings for naive and memory subsets could not be checked against ground truth.

An equimolar mix of two oligonucleotides served as the beta constant-region primer for TRBC1 and TRBC2. The ligated cDNA underwent four PCR rounds using SP2 and nested alpha and beta constant-region primers. A 12-nucleotide UMI and the SP2 primer were added to the cDNA 3' end by oligonucleotide ligation. TCRdb re-called the UMI-ligation and nested PCR reads through MiXCR, storing one row per CDR3 protein. The data hold more than 100,000 distinct CDR3 sequences, with around a third observed a single time. Separate alpha and beta amplification began at the second PCR step. CD4+ T cell IFNgamma after overnight CMV lysate exposure gave donor CMV status. A remark on this clonotype: The target antigen is unknown.

The clonotype comes from a human donor in good health. The sample was central memory CD4+ T cells from blood.

The CDR3 reads CASSTGTGSSYEQYF. Written as DNA, the CDR3 is TGTGCCAGCTCAACCGGGACAGGGAGCTCCTACGAGCAGTACTTC. V is TRBV18 and J is TRBJ2-7, with 9 bases that match TRBD1. Germline V lookup: CDR1 KGHSH, CDR2 LQKENI. CDR3 length: 15 amino acids. J was trimmed by 0 bases and V by 5 bases; bases with no gene match: 5.